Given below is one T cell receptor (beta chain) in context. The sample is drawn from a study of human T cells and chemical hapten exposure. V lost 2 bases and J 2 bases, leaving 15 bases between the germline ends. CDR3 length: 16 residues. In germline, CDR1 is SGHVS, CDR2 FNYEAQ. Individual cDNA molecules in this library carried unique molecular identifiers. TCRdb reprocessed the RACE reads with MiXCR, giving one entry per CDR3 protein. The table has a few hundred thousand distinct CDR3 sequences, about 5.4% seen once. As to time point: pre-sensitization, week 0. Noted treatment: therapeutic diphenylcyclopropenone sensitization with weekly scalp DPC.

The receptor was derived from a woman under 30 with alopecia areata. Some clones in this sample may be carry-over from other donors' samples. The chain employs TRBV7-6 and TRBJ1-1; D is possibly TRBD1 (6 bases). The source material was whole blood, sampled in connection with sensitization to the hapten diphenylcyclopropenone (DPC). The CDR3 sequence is CASSLNSGTSNTEAFF. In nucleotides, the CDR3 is TGTGCCAGCAGCTTAAATTCTGGGACATCAAACACTGAAGCTTTCTTT.